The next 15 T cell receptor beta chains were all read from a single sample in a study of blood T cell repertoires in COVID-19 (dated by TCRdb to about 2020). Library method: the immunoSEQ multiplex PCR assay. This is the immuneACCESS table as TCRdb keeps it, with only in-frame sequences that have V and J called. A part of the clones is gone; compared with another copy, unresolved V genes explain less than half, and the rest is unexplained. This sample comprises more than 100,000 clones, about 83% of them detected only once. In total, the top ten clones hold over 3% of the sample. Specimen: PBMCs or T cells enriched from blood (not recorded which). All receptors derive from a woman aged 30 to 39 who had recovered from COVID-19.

CDR3 in amino acids: CASSFVRSGSTEAFF. The CDR3 DNA is TGTGCCAGCAGCTTTGTCCGGTCTGGGAGCACTGAAGCTTTCTTT. The genes are TRBV11-1 and TRBJ1-1; no clear D gene. With 3 bases removed from V and 4 bases from J, the gap between germline ends came to 15 bases. This CDR3 is built from 15 residues. Germline V lookup: CDR1 SGHAT, CDR2 FQDESV (reference sequence).

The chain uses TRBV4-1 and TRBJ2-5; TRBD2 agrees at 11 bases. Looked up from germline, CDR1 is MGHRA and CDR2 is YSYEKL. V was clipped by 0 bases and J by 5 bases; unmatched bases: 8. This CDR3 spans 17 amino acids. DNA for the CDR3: TGCGCCAGCAGCCAAGATCCTACTAGCGGGAGAGGGGAGACCCAGTACTTC. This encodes CASSQDPTSGRGETQYF.

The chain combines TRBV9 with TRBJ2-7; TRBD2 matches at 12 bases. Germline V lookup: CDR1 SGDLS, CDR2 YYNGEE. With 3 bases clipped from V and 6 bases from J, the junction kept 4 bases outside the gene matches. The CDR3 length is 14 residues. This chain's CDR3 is CASSATSGSGEQYF. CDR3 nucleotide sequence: TGTGCCAGCAGCGCGACTAGCGGGAGTGGCGAGCAGTACTTC.

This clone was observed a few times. CDR3 in DNA: TGTGCCAGCAGCTTAGATAGTGCGCCTATGTACGAGCAGTACTTC. It is translated as CASSLDSAPMYEQYF. This rearrangement joins TRBV11-2 to TRBJ2-7; D gene uncertain. V was pared by 0 bases and J by 4 bases, with 13 bases between. CDR1 is SGHAT and CDR2 is FQNNGV in the germline V gene. CDR3 length equals 15 residues.

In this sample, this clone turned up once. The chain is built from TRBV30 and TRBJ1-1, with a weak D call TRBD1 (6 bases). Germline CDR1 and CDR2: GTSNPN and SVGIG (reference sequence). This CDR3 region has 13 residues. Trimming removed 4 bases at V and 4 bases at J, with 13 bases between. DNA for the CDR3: TGTGCCTGGAAGGGGGAAGGGGGCACTGAAGCTTTCTTT. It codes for CAWKGEGGTEAFF.

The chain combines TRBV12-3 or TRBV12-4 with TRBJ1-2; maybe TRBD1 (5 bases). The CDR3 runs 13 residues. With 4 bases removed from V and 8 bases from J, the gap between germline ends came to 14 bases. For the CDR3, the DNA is TGTGCCAGCAGTTCAGGGTCCATAGGGGGCTACACCTTC. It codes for CASSSGSIGGYTF.

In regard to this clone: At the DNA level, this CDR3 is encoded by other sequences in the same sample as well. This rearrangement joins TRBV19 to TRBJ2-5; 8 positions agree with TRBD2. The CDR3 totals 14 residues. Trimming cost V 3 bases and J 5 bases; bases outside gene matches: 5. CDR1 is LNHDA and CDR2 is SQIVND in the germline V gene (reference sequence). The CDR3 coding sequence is TGTGCCAGTAGTATCGGGGGGGGTCGGGAGACCCAGTACTTC. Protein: CASSIGGGRETQYF.

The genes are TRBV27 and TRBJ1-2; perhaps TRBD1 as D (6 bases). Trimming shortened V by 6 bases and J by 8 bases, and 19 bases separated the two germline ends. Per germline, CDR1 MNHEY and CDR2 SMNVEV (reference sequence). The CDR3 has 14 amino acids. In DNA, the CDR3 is TGTGCCAGCAGCCCTATCGTGGGGGCCGGAGGCTACACCTTC. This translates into CASSPIVGAGGYTF.

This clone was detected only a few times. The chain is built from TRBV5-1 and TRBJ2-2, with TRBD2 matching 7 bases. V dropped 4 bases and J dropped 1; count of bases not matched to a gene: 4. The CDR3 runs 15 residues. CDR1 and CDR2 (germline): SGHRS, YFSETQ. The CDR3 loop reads CASSLREGNTGELFF. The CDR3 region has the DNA TGCGCCAGCAGCCTCAGGGAGGGGAACACCGGGGAGCTGTTTTTT.

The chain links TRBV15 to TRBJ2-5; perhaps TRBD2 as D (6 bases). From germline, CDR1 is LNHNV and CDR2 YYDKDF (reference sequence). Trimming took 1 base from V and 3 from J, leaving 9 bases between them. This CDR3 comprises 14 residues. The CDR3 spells CATSRGWGEETQYF. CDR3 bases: TGTGCCACCAGCAGAGGTTGGGGGGAAGAGACCCAGTACTTC. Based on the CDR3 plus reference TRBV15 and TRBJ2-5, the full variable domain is DAMVIQNPRYQVTQFGKPVTLSCSQTLNHNVMYWYQQKSSQAPKLLFHYYDKDFNNEADTPDNFQSRRPNTSFCFLDIRSPGLGDTAMYLCATSRGWGEETQYFGPGTRLLVL.

The CDR3 region has the DNA TGTGCCAGCAGCTTAGCCGGGACTAGCGGGAAAAATACGCAGTATTTT. This codes for CASSLAGTSGKNTQYF. V gene TRBV7-2 combines with J gene TRBJ2-3; 13 nucleotides match TRBD2. The CDR3 contains 16 residues. From germline, CDR1 is SGHTA and CDR2 FQGNSA. V was clipped by 0 bases and J by 7 bases; unmatched bases: 4.

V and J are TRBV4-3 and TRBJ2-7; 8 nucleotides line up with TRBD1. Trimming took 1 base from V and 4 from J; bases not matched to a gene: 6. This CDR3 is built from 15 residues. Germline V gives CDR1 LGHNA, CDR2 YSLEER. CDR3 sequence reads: CASSQAPGQAYEQYF. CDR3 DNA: TGCGCCAGCAGCCAAGCCCCGGGACAGGCGTACGAGCAGTACTTC.

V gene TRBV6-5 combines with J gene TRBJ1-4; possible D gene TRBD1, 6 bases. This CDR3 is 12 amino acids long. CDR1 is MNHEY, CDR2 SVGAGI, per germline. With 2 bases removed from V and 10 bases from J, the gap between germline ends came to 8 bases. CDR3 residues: CASSYQGSKLFF. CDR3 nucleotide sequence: TGTGCCAGCAGTTACCAGGGGTCAAAACTGTTTTTT.

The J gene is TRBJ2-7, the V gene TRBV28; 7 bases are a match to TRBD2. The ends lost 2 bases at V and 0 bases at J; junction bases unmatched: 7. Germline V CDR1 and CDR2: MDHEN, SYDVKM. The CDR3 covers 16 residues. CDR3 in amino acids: CASSLHSASGSYEQYF. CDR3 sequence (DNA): TGTGCCAGCAGTTTACATTCCGCTAGCGGCTCCTACGAGCAGTACTTC. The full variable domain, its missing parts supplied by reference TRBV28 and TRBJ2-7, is DVKVTQSSRYLVKRTGEKVFLECVQDMDHENMFWYRQDPGLGLRLIYFSYDVKMKEKGDIPEGYSVSREKKERFSLILESASTNQTSMYLCASSLHSASGSYEQYFGPGTRLTVT.

CDR3 nucleotide sequence: TGCAGCGTTGGGGTCGGGACAGGGGGCACCTACGAGCAGTACTTC. It codes for CSVGVGTGGTYEQYF. V is TRBV29-1 and J is TRBJ2-7; 12 nucleotides align to TRBD1. Trimming took 4 bases from V and 2 from J; bases not matched to a gene: 6. Germline values: CDR1 SQVTM, CDR2 ANQGSEA. There are 15 residues in the CDR3.